These T cell receptor beta chains were read from a single sample in a study of blood T cell repertoires in COVID-19. The table came from immunoSEQ multiplex PCR; TCRdb's copy has only in-frame clones and leaves some out. Of a few hundred thousand clones in the sample, 84% were seen once. Input material: PBMCs or T cells enriched from blood (not recorded which). The receptors were sampled from a man aged 25 to 40 with acute COVID-19. Both conserved end residues are part of each CDR3. Each record gives: V gene, clone size, D gene, J gene, CDR3 DNA, CDR3 protein. D genes are given only for firm matches. Size is omitted from some rows. Given values are once, few, many or a class for expanded clones.

V: TRBV5-1
size: .
D: .
J: TRBJ1-5
DNA: TGTGCCAGCAGCTCGGGGGATGTCAATCAGCCCCAGCATTTT
CDR3: CASSSGDVNQPQHF

V: TRBV1
size: .
D: .
J: TRBJ2-5
DNA: TGCACCAGCAAAGGGACAGGACAAGAGACCCAGTACTTC
CDR3: CTSKGTGQETQYF

V: TRBV2
size: .
D: TRBD1
J: TRBJ2-4
DNA: TGTGCCAGCAGCGATCGGACAGGACTAGCCAAAAACATTCAGTACTTC
CDR3: CASSDRTGLAKNIQYF

V: TRBV28
size: .
D: .
J: TRBJ1-3
DNA: TGTGCCAGCAGCCCCGACGGGTTGGGAAACACCATATATTTT
CDR3: CASSPDGLGNTIYF

V: TRBV3-1/TRBV3-2
size: .
D: .
J: TRBJ1-1
DNA: TGTGCCAGCAGCCAAGAAGGGGGGGGCACTGAAGCTTTCTTT
CDR3: CASSQEGGGTEAFF

V: TRBV27
size: .
D: TRBD1
J: TRBJ1-5
DNA: TGTGCCAGCAGCTCCGGGACAGATAGCAATCAGCCCCAGCATTTT
CDR3: CASSSGTDSNQPQHF

V: TRBV2
size: .
D: .
J: TRBJ2-3
DNA: TGTGCCAGCAGCACAGACACGTTCGTCGATACGCAGTATTTT
CDR3: CASSTDTFVDTQYF

V: TRBV6-5
size: .
D: .
J: TRBJ1-6
DNA: TGTGCCAGCAGCGTGGCGGGGTTGGGTTCACCCCTCCACTTT
CDR3: CASSVAGLGSPLHF

V: TRBV9
size: .
D: .
J: TRBJ1-3
DNA: TGTGCCAGCAGCGTACCCCCGGACAGCAGCTCTGGAAACACCATATATTTT
CDR3: CASSVPPDSSSGNTIYF

V: TRBV19
size: .
D: .
J: TRBJ1-5
DNA: TGTGCCAGTAGTATCGGACAGAATCAGCCCCAGCATTTT
CDR3: CASSIGQNQPQHF

V: TRBV2
size: .
D: TRBD1
J: TRBJ1-3
DNA: TGTGCCAGCAGCGCCGACAGGGGATCTGGAAACACCATATATTTT
CDR3: CASSADRGSGNTIYF

V: TRBV7-3
size: .
D: .
J: TRBJ1-5
DNA: TGTGCCAGCAGCTTAAACGCAGGAATCAATCAGCCCCAGCATTTT
CDR3: CASSLNAGINQPQHF

V: TRBV18
size: .
D: TRBD1
J: TRBJ1-4
DNA: TGTGCCAGCTCACCAATCCCCGGCAGGGGGCGTGATGGGGGTGAAAAACTGTTTTTT
CDR3: CASSPIPGRGRDGGEKLFF

V: TRBV6-2/TRBV6-3
size: .
D: TRBD2
J: TRBJ2-3
DNA: TGTGCCAGCAGTTACACGGCGGGGGGGGGCCGAGATACGCAGTATTTT
CDR3: CASSYTAGGGRDTQYF

V: TRBV30
size: .
D: .
J: TRBJ2-2
DNA: TGTGCCTGGCCGGGAAACACCGGGGAGCTGTTTTTT
CDR3: CAWPGNTGELFF

V: TRBV11-3
size: .
D: .
J: TRBJ1-6
DNA: TGTGCCAGCAGCTTAGATCTCTCCTATAATTCACCCCTCCACTTT
CDR3: CASSLDLSYNSPLHF

V: TRBV5-5
size: .
D: TRBD1
J: TRBJ1-4
DNA: TGTGCCAGCAGCCCAGAGGACAGGGGTAATGAAAAACTGTTTTTT
CDR3: CASSPEDRGNEKLFF

V: TRBV4-1
size: .
D: TRBD2
J: TRBJ2-1
DNA: TGCGCCAGCAGCCAACGCCCCCGCAGCGGGGAGGGTTACAATGAGCAGTTCTTC
CDR3: CASSQRPRSGEGYNEQFF

V: TRBV20-1
size: .
D: .
J: TRBJ2-3
DNA: TGCAGTGCTAGTCCCCCCCCGCGGCAGGATACGCAGTATTTT
CDR3: CSASPPPRQDTQYF

V: TRBV20-1
size: .
D: .
J: TRBJ2-4
DNA: TGCAGTGCTCCCTTCCAAAACATTCAGTACTTC
CDR3: CSAPFQNIQYF

V: TRBV7-9
size: few
D: TRBD1
J: TRBJ2-1
DNA: TGTGCCAGCAGCCCCCGACAGGGAAGGAATGAGCAGTTCTTC
CDR3: CASSPRQGRNEQFF

V: TRBV5-4
size: .
D: .
J: TRBJ2-4
DNA: TGTGCCAGCAGCTTGGAAGGGAGTGGGGACATTCAGTACTTC
CDR3: CASSLEGSGDIQYF

V: TRBV5-4
size: .
D: TRBD2
J: TRBJ2-1
DNA: TGTGCCAGCAGCTTGGGTGGCGGGAGCAACAATGAGCAGTTCTTC
CDR3: CASSLGGGSNNEQFF

V: TRBV25-1
size: .
D: .
J: TRBJ1-1
DNA: TGTGCCAGCAGCTGGTACGGGGGTATCAACACTGAAGCTTTCTTT
CDR3: CASSWYGGINTEAFF

V: TRBV25-1
size: .
D: TRBD1
J: TRBJ1-2
DNA: TGTGCCAGCAGTGAATTTTCAGGGGGCGCTTATGGCTACACCTTC
CDR3: CASSEFSGGAYGYTF

V: TRBV11-3
size: .
D: TRBD2
J: TRBJ2-3
DNA: TGTGCCAGCAGCCGGGGGGGCGCGGGATCAGATACGCAGTATTTT
CDR3: CASSRGGAGSDTQYF

V: TRBV11-3
size: .
D: TRBD1
J: TRBJ1-1
DNA: TGTGCCAGCAGCTCCCTGGACAGGTGGAAAGCCAGGGCTGAAGCTTTCTTT
CDR3: CASSSLDRWKARAEAFF

V: TRBV3-1/TRBV3-2
size: few
D: .
J: TRBJ1-6
DNA: TGTGCCAGCAGCCCGAGACAGTTATATAATTCACCCCTCCACTTT
CDR3: CASSPRQLYNSPLHF

V: TRBV12-3/TRBV12-4
size: .
D: TRBD2
J: TRBJ2-5
DNA: TGTGCCAGCGGGAGGGCCGGGGAGACCCAGTACTTC
CDR3: CASGRAGETQYF

V: TRBV11-3
size: .
D: .
J: TRBJ2-3
DNA: TGTGCCAGCAGCTTCGGTCAGCCAGGCGCAGATACGCAGTATTTT
CDR3: CASSFGQPGADTQYF

V: TRBV7-2
size: .
D: TRBD1
J: TRBJ1-6
DNA: TGTGCCAGCAGCTTAGGGACAGGGAATAATTCACCCCTCCACTTT
CDR3: CASSLGTGNNSPLHF

V: TRBV24-1
size: once
D: .
J: TRBJ1-5
DNA: TGTGCCACCAGTGACCCCGGGGGAAGCAATCAGCCCCAGCATTTT
CDR3: CATSDPGGSNQPQHF

V: TRBV5-1
size: .
D: TRBD1
J: TRBJ1-1
DNA: TGCGCCAGCAGCTTTGTAGGGGGCGGCACTGAAGCTTTCTTT
CDR3: CASSFVGGGTEAFF

V: TRBV2
size: .
D: TRBD1
J: TRBJ2-5
DNA: TGTGCCAGCAGTGAAACGGGGGCCTGGACAGGGGATGACCAGTACTTC
CDR3: CASSETGAWTGDDQYF

V: TRBV14
size: .
D: TRBD2
J: TRBJ2-5
DNA: TGTGCCAGCAGCTTGCGGACTAGTCGCGAGACCCAGTACTTC
CDR3: CASSLRTSRETQYF